A single sample gave rise to the 2 T cell receptor beta chains below, sequenced in a study of OX40 agonist ivuxolimab in advanced cancers. This table comes from immunoSEQ multiplex PCR, and its TCRdb copy is limited to in-frame clones, with some not included. Seen here are some 96,000 clones, 91% observed once, and the top ten hold approximately 0.58%. This sample comprised CD4+ or CD8+ T cells sorted from blood, obtained in a trial of the OX40 agonist ivuxolimab. The receptors derive from an adult with an advanced solid tumor such as melanoma, head and neck, liver or kidney cancer.

This sequence joins TRBV6-5 and TRBJ2-7, with 7 bases fitting TRBD1. Germline V lookup: CDR1 MNHEY, CDR2 SVGAGI. V gave up 3 bases and J gave up 3 bases; unmatched junction bases: 5. The CDR3 consists of 14 residues. The CDR3 DNA reads as TGTGCCAGCAGTTATTTGGACAGGTTCTACGAGCAGTACTTC. Encoded protein: CASSYLDRFYEQYF.

This rearrangement joins TRBV28 to TRBJ1-2; TRBD1 matches 7 bases. From germline, CDR1 is MDHEN and CDR2 SYDVKM. This CDR3 has 17 amino acids. The V segment lost 6 bases and the J segment 6 bases; nucleotides outside the gene matches: 19. As DNA, the CDR3 is TGTGCCAGCAGCGCCCCATGGGGGCAGGGGGAGGAGGATGGCTACACCTTC. This gives the protein CASSAPWGQGEEDGYTF.